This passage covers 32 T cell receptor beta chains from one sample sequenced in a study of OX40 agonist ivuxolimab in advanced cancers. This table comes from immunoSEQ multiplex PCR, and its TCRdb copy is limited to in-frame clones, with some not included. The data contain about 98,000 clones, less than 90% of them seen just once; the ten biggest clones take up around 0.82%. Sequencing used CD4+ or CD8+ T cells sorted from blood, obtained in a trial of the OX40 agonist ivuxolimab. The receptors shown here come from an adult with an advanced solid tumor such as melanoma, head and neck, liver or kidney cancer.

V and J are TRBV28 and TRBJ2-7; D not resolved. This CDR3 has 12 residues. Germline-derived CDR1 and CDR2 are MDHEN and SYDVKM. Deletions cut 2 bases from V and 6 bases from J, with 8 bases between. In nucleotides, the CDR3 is TGTGCCAGCAGTTTAGTCCCTCGCGAGCAGTACTTC. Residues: CASSLVPREQYF.

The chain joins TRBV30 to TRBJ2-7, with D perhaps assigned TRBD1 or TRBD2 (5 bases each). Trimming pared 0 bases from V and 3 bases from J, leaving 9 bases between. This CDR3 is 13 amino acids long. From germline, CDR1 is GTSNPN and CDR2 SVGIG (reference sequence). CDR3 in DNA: TGTGCCTGGAGTGTTGGGGGTGTCTACGAGCAGTACGTC. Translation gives CAWSVGGVYEQYV.

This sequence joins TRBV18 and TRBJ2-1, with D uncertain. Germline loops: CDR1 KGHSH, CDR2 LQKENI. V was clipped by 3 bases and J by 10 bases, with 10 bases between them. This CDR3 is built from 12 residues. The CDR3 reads CASSPTDGEQFF. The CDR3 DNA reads TGTGCCAGCTCACCTACGGACGGGGAGCAGTTCTTC.

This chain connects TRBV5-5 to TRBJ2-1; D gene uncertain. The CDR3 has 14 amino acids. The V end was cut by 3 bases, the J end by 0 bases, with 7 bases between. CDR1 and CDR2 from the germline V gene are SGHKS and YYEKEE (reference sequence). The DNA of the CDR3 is TGTGCCAGCAGCTCGGTGGGCTCCTACAATGAGCAGTTCTTC. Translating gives CASSSVGSYNEQFF. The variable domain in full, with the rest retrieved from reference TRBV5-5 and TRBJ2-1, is DAGVTQSPTHLIKTRGQQVTLRCSPISGHKSVSWYQQVLGQGPQFIFQYYEKEERGRGNFPDRFSARQFPNYSSELNVNALLLGDSALYLCASSSVGSYNEQFFGPGTRLTVL.

The CDR3 sequence is CASSLGTYSETQYF. CDR3 coding DNA: TGTGCCAGCAGCCTCGGAACCTATAGCGAGACCCAGTACTTC. The chain uses TRBV7-8 and TRBJ2-5; D unclear. The CDR3 has 14 residues. CDR1 is SGHVS and CDR2 is FQNEAQ in the germline V gene. The ends were cut back, 5 bases at V and 5 bases at J, with 15 bases in the middle.

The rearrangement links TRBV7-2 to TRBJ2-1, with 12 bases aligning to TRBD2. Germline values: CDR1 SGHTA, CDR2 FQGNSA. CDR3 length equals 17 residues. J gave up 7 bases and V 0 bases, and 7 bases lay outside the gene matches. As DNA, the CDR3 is TGTGCCAGCAGCTTAGCCCGACTAGCGGGAGATATAAATGAGCAGTTCTTC. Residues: CASSLARLAGDINEQFF.

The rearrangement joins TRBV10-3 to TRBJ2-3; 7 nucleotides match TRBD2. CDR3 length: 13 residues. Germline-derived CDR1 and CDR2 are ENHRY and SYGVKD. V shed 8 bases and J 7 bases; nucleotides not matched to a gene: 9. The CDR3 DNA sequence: TGTGCCATCTCCCCGGGGCGGGAGAATACGCAGTATTTT. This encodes CAISPGRENTQYF.

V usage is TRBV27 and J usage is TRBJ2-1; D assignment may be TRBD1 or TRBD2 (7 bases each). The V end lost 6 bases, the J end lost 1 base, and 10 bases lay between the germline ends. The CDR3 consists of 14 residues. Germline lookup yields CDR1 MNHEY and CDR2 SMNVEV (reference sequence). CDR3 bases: TGTGCCAGCAGGCAGGGGGGGTCCTACAATGAGCAGTTCTTC. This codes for CASRQGGSYNEQFF.

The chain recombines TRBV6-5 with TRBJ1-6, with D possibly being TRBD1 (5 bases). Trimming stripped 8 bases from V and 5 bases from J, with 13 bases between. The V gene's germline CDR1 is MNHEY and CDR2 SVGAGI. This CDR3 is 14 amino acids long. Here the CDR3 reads CASAARRDNSPLHF. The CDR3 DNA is TGTGCCAGCGCCGCCCGCAGGGATAATTCACCCCTCCACTTT.

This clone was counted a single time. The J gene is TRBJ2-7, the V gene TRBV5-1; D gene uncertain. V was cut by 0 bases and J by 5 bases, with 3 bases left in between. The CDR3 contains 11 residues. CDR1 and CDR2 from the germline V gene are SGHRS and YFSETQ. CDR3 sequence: CASSLDHEQYF. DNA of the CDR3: TGCGCCAGCAGCTTGGATCACGAGCAGTACTTC.

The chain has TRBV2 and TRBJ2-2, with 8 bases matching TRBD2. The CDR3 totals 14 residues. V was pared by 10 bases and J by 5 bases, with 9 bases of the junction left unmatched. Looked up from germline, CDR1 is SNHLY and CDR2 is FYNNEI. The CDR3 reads CATMGREVTGELFF. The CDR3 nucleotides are TGTGCCACCATGGGGCGGGAGGTGACCGGGGAGCTGTTTTTT.

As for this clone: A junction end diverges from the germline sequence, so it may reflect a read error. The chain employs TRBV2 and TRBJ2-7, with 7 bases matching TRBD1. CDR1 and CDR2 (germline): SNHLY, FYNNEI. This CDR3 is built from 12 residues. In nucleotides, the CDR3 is TGTGCCAGCACTGAACAGGGGTACGAGCAGTACTTC. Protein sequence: CASTEQGYEQYF.

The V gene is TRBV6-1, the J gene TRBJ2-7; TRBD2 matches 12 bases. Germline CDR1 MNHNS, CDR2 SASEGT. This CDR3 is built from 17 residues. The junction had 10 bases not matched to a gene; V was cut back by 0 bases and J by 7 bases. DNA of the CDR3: TGTGCCAGCAGTGAAGCGCAGGCTAGCGGGAGGGCCAGGGAGCAGTACTTC. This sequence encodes CASSEAQASGRAREQYF.

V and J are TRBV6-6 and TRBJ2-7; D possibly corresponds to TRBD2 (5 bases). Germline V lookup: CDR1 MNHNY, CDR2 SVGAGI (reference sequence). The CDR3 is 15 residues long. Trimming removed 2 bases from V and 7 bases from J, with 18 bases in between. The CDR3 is CASSYPGNPSGEQYF. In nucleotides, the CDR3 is TGTGCCAGCAGTTACCCTGGCAACCCCTCGGGAGAGCAGTACTTC.

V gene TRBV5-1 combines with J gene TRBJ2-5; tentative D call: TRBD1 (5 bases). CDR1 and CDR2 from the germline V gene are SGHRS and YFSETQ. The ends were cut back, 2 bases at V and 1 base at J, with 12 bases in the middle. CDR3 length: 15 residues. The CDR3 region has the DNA TGCGCCAGCAGCTTCGGACAAGCTGTCCAAGAGACCCAGTACTTC. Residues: CASSFGQAVQETQYF.

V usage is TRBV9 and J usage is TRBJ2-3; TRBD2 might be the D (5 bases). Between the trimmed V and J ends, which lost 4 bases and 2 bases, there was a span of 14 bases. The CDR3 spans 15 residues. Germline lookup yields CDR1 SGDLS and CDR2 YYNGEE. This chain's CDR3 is CASSPGNYLTDTQYF. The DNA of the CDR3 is TGTGCCAGCAGCCCGGGGAATTACCTCACAGATACGCAGTATTTT.

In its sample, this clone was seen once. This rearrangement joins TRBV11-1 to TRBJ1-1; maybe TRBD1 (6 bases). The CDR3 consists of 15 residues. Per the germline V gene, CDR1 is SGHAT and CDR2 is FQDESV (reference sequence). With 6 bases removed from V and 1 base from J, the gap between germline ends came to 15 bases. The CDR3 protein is CASSYTRQANTEAFF. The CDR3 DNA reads TGTGCCAGCAGTTACACACGACAGGCGAACACTGAAGCTTTCTTT.

This chain's CDR3 is CASCNFQGEDEQYF. DNA of the CDR3: TGTGCCAGCTGCAATTTCCAGGGGGAGGACGAGCAGTACTTC. This chain uses TRBV2 with TRBJ2-7; the D gene is possibly TRBD1 (7 bases). The CDR3 has 14 residues. Germline V lookup: CDR1 SNHLY, CDR2 FYNNEI. Trimming took 8 bases from V and 5 from J, leaving 19 bases between them.

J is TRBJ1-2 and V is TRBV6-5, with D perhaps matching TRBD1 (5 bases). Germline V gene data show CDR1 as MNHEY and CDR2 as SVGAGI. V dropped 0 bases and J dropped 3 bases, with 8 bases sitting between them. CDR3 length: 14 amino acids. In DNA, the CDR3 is TGTGCCAGCAGTTACTCCGGGACGGACTATGGCTACACCTTC. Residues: CASSYSGTDYGYTF.

The CDR3, as DNA: TGTGCCAGCTCAGCCAGCGGGGAGCAGTACTTC. Its translation is CASSASGEQYF. The chain couples TRBV18 to TRBJ2-7; a possible D gene is TRBD2 (6 bases). Germline V gene data show CDR1 as KGHSH and CDR2 as LQKENI. The V gene lost 5 bases and the J gene lost 7 bases, with 9 bases spanning the gap. This CDR3 spans 11 amino acids.

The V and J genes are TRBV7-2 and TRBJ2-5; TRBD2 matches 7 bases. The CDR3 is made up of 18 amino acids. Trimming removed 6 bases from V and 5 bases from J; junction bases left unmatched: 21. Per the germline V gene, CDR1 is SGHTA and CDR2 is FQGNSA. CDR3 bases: TGTGCCAGCAGGGGGATCCCGGGGAGGGCCCAATTGGGGGAGACCCAGTACTTC. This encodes CASRGIPGRAQLGETQYF.

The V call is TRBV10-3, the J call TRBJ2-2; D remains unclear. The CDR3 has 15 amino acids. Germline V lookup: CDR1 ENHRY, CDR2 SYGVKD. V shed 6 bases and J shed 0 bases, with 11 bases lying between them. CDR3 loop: CAISSGTANTGELFF. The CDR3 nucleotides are TGTGCCATCAGCTCCGGAACGGCGAACACCGGGGAGCTGTTTTTT.

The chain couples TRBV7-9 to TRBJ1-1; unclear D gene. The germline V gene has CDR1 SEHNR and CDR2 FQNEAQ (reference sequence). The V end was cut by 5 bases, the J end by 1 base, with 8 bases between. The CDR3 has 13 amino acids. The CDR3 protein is CASSAEANTEAFF. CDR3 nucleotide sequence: TGTGCCAGCAGCGCGGAAGCGAACACTGAAGCTTTCTTT. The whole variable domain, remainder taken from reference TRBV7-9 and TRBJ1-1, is DTGVSQNPRHKITKRGQNVTFRCDPISEHNRLYWYRQTLGQGPEFLTYFQNEAQLEKSRLLSDRFSAERPKGSFSTLEIQRTEQGDSAMYLCASSAEANTEAFFGQGTRLTVV.

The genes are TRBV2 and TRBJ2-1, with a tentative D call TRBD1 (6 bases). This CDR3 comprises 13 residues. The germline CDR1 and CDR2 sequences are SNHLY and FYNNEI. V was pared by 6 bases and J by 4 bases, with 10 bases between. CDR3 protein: CASSLQGYNEQFF. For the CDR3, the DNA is TGTGCCAGCAGCTTACAGGGATACAATGAGCAGTTCTTC.

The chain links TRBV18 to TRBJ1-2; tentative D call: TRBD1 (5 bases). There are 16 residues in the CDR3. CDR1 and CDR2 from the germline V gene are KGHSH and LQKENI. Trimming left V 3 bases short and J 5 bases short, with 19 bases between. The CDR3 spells CASSPTETTDLYGYTF. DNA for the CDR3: TGTGCCAGCTCACCTACTGAAACGACAGACCTATATGGCTACACCTTC.

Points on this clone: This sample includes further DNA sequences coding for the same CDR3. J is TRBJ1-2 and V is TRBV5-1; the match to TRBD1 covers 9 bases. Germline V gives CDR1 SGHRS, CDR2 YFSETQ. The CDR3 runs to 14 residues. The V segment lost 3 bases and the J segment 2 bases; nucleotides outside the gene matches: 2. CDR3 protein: CASSSGQGNYGYTF. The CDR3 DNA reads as TGCGCCAGCAGCTCAGGACAGGGGAACTATGGCTACACCTTC.

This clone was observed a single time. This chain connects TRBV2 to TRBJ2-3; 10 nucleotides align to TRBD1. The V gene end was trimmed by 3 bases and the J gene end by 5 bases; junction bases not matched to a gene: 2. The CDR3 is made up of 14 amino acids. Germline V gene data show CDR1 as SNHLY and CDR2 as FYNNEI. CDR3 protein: CASSDRTGGDTQYF. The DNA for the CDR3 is TGTGCCAGCAGTGACCGGACAGGGGGAGATACGCAGTATTTT. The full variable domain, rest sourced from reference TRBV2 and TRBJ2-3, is EPEVTQTPSHQVTQMGQEVILRCVPISNHLYFYWYRQILGQKVEFLVSFYNNEISEKSEIFDDQFSVERPDGSNFTLKIRSTKLEDSAMYFCASSDRTGGDTQYFGPGTRLTVL.

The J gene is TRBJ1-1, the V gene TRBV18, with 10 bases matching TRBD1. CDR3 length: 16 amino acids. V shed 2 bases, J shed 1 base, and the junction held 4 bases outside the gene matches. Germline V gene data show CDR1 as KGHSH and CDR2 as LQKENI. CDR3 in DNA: TGTGCCAGCTCACCAAGGGACAGGGGACCGAACACTGAAGCTTTCTTT. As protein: CASSPRDRGPNTEAFF.

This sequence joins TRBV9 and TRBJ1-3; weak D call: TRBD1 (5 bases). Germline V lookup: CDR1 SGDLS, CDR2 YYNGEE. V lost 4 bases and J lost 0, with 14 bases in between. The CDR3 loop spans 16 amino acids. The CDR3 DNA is TGTGCCAGCAGCACCCCTCCGACAGTCTCTGGAAACACCATATATTTT. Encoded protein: CASSTPPTVSGNTIYF.

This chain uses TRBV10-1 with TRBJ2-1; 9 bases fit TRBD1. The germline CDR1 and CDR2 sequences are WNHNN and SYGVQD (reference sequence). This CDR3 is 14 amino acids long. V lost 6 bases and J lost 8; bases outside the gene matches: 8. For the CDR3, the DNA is TGCGCCAGCAGCCAGACAGGGGGTTGGGATGAGCAGTTCTTC. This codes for CASSQTGGWDEQFF.

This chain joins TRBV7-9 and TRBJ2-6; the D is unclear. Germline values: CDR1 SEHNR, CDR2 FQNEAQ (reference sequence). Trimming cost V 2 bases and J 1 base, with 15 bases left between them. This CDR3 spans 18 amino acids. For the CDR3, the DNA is TGTGCCAGCAGCTTAAGGTATGGCCTAAAATCTGGGGCCAACGTCCTGACTTTC. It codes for CASSLRYGLKSGANVLTF.

The CDR3 DNA reads as TGTGCCAGCAGCTTGGCGGGAGTAGACGAGCAGTACTTC. Its translation is CASSLAGVDEQYF. The J gene is TRBJ2-7, the V gene TRBV5-4, with D perhaps matching TRBD2 (6 bases). The V and J ends lost 0 bases and 5 bases respectively, with 9 bases between them. The CDR3 is 13 amino acids. CDR1 and CDR2 from the germline V gene are SGHNT and YYREEE (reference sequence).